This is a list of T cell receptor beta chains from one sample in a study of human T cells and chemical hapten exposure. TCRdb fed the RACE reads into MiXCR, producing one record per CDR3 protein. The sample lists more than 80,000 distinct CDR3 sequences; around 7.8% were seen once. The sequenced sample was whole blood, obtained in connection with sensitization to the hapten diphenylcyclopropenone (DPC). The receptors come from a woman under 40 with alopecia areata. Some clones in this sample may be carry-over from other donors' samples. Each CDR3 is given with its conserved first and last residue. The D gene is left open where the match is weak. The size field is filled for only some rows; it gives once, few, many or a size class.

v_gene	d_gene	j_gene	abundance	CDR3nt	CDR3aa
TRBV5-1	NA	TRBJ2-3	NA	TGCGCCAGCAGCTTGGATGGGCGCGGACCAGATACGCAGTATTTT	CASSLDGRGPDTQYF
TRBV10-2	NA	TRBJ2-7	many	TGTGCCAGCAGTGCCGCCTACGAGCAGTACTTC	CASSAAYEQYF
TRBV27	NA	TRBJ1-2	many	TGTGCCAGCAGTTTAACACAGGGAGACTATGGCTACACCTTC	CASSLTQGDYGYTF
TRBV12-3/TRBV12-4	NA	TRBJ1-1	NA	NA	CASSSSDSFSEAFF
TRBV6-2/TRBV6-3	NA	TRBJ2-7	NA	TGTGCCAGCATTCCTATGGGGCAAATCTTCTCCTACGAGCAGTACTTC	CASIPMGQIFSYEQYF
TRBV11-2	NA	TRBJ1-1	NA	TGTGCCAGCAGCTTAGCCCTGGGGGGGCTGAACACTGAAGCTTTCTTT	CASSLALGGLNTEAFF
TRBV6-1	NA	TRBJ1-1	few	TGTGCCAGCAGTGAAAACAGGGTTCTAGCTGAAGCTTTCTTT	CASSENRVLAEAFF
TRBV11-2	NA	TRBJ2-7	many	TGTGCCAGCAGCTTGCTAGGGCGAGATTACGAGCAGTACTTC	CASSLLGRDYEQYF
TRBV5-1	NA	TRBJ2-6	few	TGCGCCAGCAGCGTTTACGGGAAAGCAGGGGAACGACGACCTGGGGCCAACGTCCTGACTTTC	CASSVYGKAGERRPGANVLTF
TRBV7-8	TRBD1	TRBJ2-5	few	TGTGCCAGCAGCTTAGTGAGTGGCAGGGGGTCCGAGACCCAGTACTTC	CASSLVSGRGSETQYF